This TCR beta chain was found in a study of T cell clones after liver transplantation. On the study more broadly: Draws occurred before transplant, before withdrawal, and after complete or failed withdrawal.

Regarding the study as a whole: Migration into the graft, not deletion, may explain lost graft donor-reactive T cells. Low donor cell numbers restricted donor-reactive repertoire measurement in a couple of subjects.

This clone was seen just once. Its antigen is as yet unknown. Generated by immunoSEQ multiplex PCR, the TCRdb table keeps only in-frame clones and is missing some. Among 70,000 to 80,000 clones listed, 90% were seen once. V lost 0 bases and J 10 bases, leaving 10 bases between the germline ends. The CDR3 runs 13 residues. CDR1 is SGDLS, CDR2 YYNGEE, per germline. The sample here was CD4+ T cells from blood, taken before liver transplant. This rearrangement joins TRBV9 to TRBJ2-2; either TRBD1 or TRBD2 may supply D (5 bases each). This TCR was sampled from a human donor who received a liver transplant. CDR3 nucleotides: TGTGCCAGCAGCGTAGGGGGGATACAGGAGCTGTTTTTT. Protein sequence: CASSVGGIQELFF.